This entry lists 8 T cell receptor beta chains sequenced from one sample in a study of technical replicates of blood from a handful of donors. Only in-frame clones appear in the TCRdb table, and some are missing; sequencing was by immunoSEQ multiplex PCR. The sample holds more than 75,000 clones, approximately 93% seen once. The material sequenced was T cells isolated from PBMCs. Source of these receptors: a human donor in good health.

This sequence joins TRBV30 and TRBJ2-3; 16 nucleotides agree with TRBD2. Germline V gene sequence: CDR1 GTSNPN, CDR2 SVGIG (reference sequence). CDR3 length: 19 residues. V gave up 1 base and J gave up 6 bases; unmatched junction bases: 13. The CDR3 DNA sequence: TGTGCCTGGAGTGGAGTCCCGGGACTAGCGGGGGGGCCGGGGGATACGCAGTATTTT. This translates into CAWSGVPGLAGGPGDTQYF.

The rearrangement links TRBV7-8 to TRBJ2-1, with 10 bases fitting TRBD2. CDR1 and CDR2 (germline): SGHVS, FQNEAQ. Unmatched junction bases numbered 4, after V lost 5 bases and J lost 3 bases. This CDR3 is 15 amino acids long. This chain's CDR3 is CASSPTSGIYNEQFF. The CDR3 coding sequence is TGTGCCAGCAGCCCTACTAGCGGGATCTACAATGAGCAGTTCTTC.

The V and J genes are TRBV5-1 and TRBJ1-6; D ambiguous. V was trimmed by 4 bases and J by 19 bases, leaving 27 bases between them. Germline V lookup: CDR1 SGHRS, CDR2 YFSETQ. The CDR3 consists of 15 residues. CDR3 residues: CASSPRQIAGHKWHF. The CDR3 DNA follows: TGCGCCAGCAGCCCACGCCAGATAGCGGGTCATAAGTGGCACTTT.

The rearrangement joins TRBV2 to TRBJ2-3; possible D gene TRBD1, 5 bases. V dropped 9 bases and J dropped 4 bases, with 23 bases sitting between them. Germline assignment: CDR1 SNHLY and CDR2 FYNNEI. The CDR3 totals 16 residues. This chain's CDR3 is CARTDRMTEAPDTQYF. CDR3 DNA sequence: TGTGCCAGAACGGACCGTATGACAGAGGCGCCAGATACGCAGTATTTT. Complete variable domain (other parts from reference TRBV2 and TRBJ2-3): EPEVTQTPSHQVTQMGQEVILRCVPISNHLYFYWYRQILGQKVEFLVSFYNNEISEKSEIFDDQFSVERPDGSNFTLKIRSTKLEDSAMYFCARTDRMTEAPDTQYFGPGTRLTVL.

The chain uses TRBV27 and TRBJ2-1; the D gene is possibly TRBD2 (5 bases). The CDR3 length is 14 residues. V gave up 4 bases and J gave up 2 bases, with 9 bases separating them. In germline, CDR1 is MNHEY, CDR2 SMNVEV (reference sequence). CDR3 sequence reads: CASSSERAYNEQFF. CDR3 coding DNA: TGTGCCAGCAGTTCAGAGAGGGCCTACAATGAGCAGTTCTTC.

V is TRBV9 and J is TRBJ1-2; TRBD1 matches at 7 bases. The germline CDR1 and CDR2 sequences are SGDLS and YYNGEE. The CDR3 is 15 residues long. J lost 7 bases, V lost 4 bases, and 13 bases had no gene match. CDR3 sequence (DNA): TGTGCCAGCAGCCAAATAATTGGACAGGCCTCTGGCTACACCTTC. It yields the protein CASSQIIGQASGYTF.

The gene calls are TRBV9 and TRBJ2-7; weak D call: TRBD1 (5 bases). CDR3 length: 15 residues. The V and J ends lost 3 bases and 7 bases respectively, with 20 bases between them. CDR1 is SGDLS and CDR2 is YYNGEE in the germline V gene. The CDR3 loop reads CASSEGRDPGREQYF. For the CDR3, the DNA is TGTGCCAGCAGCGAGGGGCGAGACCCAGGTAGGGAGCAGTACTTC.

The CDR3 region is CASSPSGGAETQYF. The CDR3 DNA follows: TGTGCCAGCAGCCCATCTGGGGGGGCAGAGACCCAGTACTTC. V usage is TRBV9 and J usage is TRBJ2-5, with D tentatively TRBD2 (7 bases). This CDR3 is 14 amino acids long. Germline assignment: CDR1 SGDLS and CDR2 YYNGEE. Trimming cost V 4 bases and J 4 bases, with 14 bases left between them.